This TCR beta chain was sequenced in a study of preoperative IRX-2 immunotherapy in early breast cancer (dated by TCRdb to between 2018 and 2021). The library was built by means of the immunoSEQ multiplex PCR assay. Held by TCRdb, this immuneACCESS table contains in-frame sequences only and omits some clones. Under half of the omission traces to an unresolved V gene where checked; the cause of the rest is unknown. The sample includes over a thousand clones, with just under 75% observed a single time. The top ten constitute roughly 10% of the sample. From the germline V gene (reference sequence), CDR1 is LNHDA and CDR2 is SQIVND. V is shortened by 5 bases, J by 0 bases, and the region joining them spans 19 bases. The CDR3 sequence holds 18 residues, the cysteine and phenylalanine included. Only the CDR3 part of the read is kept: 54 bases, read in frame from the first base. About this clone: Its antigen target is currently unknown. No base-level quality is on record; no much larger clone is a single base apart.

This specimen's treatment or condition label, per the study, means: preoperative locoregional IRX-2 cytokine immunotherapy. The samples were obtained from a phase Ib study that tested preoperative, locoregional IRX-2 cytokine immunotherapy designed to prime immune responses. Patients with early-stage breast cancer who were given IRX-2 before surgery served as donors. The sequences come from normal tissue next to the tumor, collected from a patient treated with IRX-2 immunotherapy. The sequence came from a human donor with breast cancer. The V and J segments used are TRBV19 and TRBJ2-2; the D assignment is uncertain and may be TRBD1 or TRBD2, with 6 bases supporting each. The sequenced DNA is TGTGCCAGTAGTCTCTGGGGGGCGATAACTTCGAACACCGGGGAGCTGTTTTTT. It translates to CASSLWGAITSNTGELFF.